These T cell receptor beta chains were read from a single sample in a study of CD8 T cells in ankylosing spondylitis. Via MiXCR, TCRdb re-called the 5' RACE reads, giving one row per CDR3 protein. The sample lists about 69,000 distinct CDR3 sequences, roughly 5.3% occurring once. Sequencing used blood, either unsorted or a sorted T cell fraction (not recorded which). Every receptor here comes from a male donor with ankylosing spondylitis or in good health (not recorded which). Both conserved end residues are part of each CDR3. D genes are given only for firm matches. The size field reads how often the clone was seen (once, few, many) or a class if it is expanded.

abundance	d_gene	j_gene	v_gene	CDR3aa	CDR3nt
many	NA	TRBJ1-1	TRBV4-1	CASTGRGYTEAFF	TGCGCCAGCACGGGCAGGGGCTACACTGAAGCTTTCTTT
many	NA	TRBJ1-4	TRBV6-1	CASSENLGEKLFF	TGTGCCAGCAGCGAAAACCTTGGCGAAAAACTGTTTTTT
many	TRBD2	TRBJ2-1	TRBV20-1	CSAIILAGASGEQFF	TGCAGTGCTATTATACTAGCGGGGGCATCTGGTGAGCAGTTCTTC
many	TRBD2	TRBJ2-2	TRBV12-3/TRBV12-4	CASRDSIAGTGELFF	TGTGCCAGCAGAGACTCCATAGCGGGCACCGGGGAGCTGTTTTTT
many	NA	TRBJ2-3	TRBV5-1	CASSAGAAADTQYF	TGCGCCAGCTCGGCGGGGGCGGCGGCAGATACGCAGTATTTT
many	NA	TRBJ2-7	TRBV5-6	CASSLEGYYVEQYF	TGTGCCAGCAGCTTGGAGGGCTACTACGTAGAGCAGTACTTC
many	NA	TRBJ1-5	TRBV6-5	CASRPSGGGNQPQHF	TGTGCCAGCAGGCCCTCGGGGGGCGGCAATCAGCCCCAGCATTTT
many	TRBD1	TRBJ2-5	TRBV9	CASSVGTGTTQETQYF	TGTGCCAGCAGCGTAGGGACAGGGACCACCCAAGAGACCCAGTACTTC
many	NA	TRBJ2-2	TRBV29-1	CSCRTANTGELFF	TGCAGCTGTAGGACAGCGAACACCGGGGAGCTGTTTTTT
many	TRBD1	TRBJ2-3	TRBV11-2	CASSFLTGVSTDTQYF	TGTGCCAGCAGCTTCTTAACAGGGGTCAGCACAGATACGCAGTATTTT
many	NA	TRBJ2-7	TRBV15	CATSREDAYEQYF	TGTGCCACCAGCAGAGAAGATGCCTACGAGCAGTACTTC
many	NA	TRBJ2-7	TRBV7-2	CASSSSAARGYEQYF	TGTGCCAGCAGTTCTTCCGCCGCAAGAGGCTACGAGCAGTACTTC
few	NA	TRBJ2-3	TRBV7-2	CASSYDRRMDTQYF	TGTGCCAGCAGCTATGATAGACGCATGGATACGCAGTATTTT
many	NA	TRBJ1-1	TRBV2	CASSETGVLNTEAFF	TGTGCCAGCAGTGAGACAGGCGTGCTGAACACTGAAGCTTTCTTT
many	NA	TRBJ2-5	TRBV20-1	CSAGQQETQYF	TGCAGTGCGGGACAACAAGAGACCCAGTACTTC